The 12 T cell receptor beta chains below were found in one sample sequenced in a study of OX40 agonist ivuxolimab in advanced cancers. Some clones are missing from TCRdb's copy, which holds only in-frame ones; the method was immunoSEQ multiplex PCR. The data contain roughly 100,000 clones, about 80% of them singletons. The sequencing here drew on CD4+ or CD8+ T cells sorted from blood, taken in a trial of the OX40 agonist ivuxolimab. The receptor source for this set is an adult with an advanced solid tumor such as melanoma, head and neck, liver or kidney cancer.

This rearrangement joins TRBV19 to TRBJ2-7, with TRBD2 identical over 11 bases. Germline-derived CDR1 and CDR2 are LNHDA and SQIVND (reference sequence). V was clipped by 5 bases and J by 4 bases; unmatched bases: 13. The CDR3 is 17 residues long. CDR3 protein: CASSPDPGLAGLYEQYF. For the CDR3, the DNA is TGTGCCAGTAGTCCCGACCCCGGACTAGCGGGCTTATACGAGCAGTACTTC.

The chain couples TRBV4-2 to TRBJ2-7, with D possibly matching TRBD2 (5 bases). Looked up from germline, CDR1 is LGHNA and CDR2 is YNFKEQ. V dropped 2 bases and J dropped 4 bases, with 15 bases sitting between them. The CDR3 is 15 amino acids. The DNA of the CDR3 is TGTGCCAGCAGCCAAAGCGGTACTGGAGAATACGAGCAGTACTTC. Encoded protein: CASSQSGTGEYEQYF.

This chain connects TRBV7-3 to TRBJ1-1; no definite D call. The germline V and J ends were trimmed by 5 bases and 1 base, with 17 bases remaining between them. CDR1 and CDR2 from the germline V gene are SGHTA and FQGTGA. The CDR3 has 16 amino acids. The CDR3 nucleotides read TGTGCCAGCAGCCCCAGAGTAGACTCTTCGAACACTGAAGCTTTCTTT. It specifies CASSPRVDSSNTEAFF.

The chain combines TRBV4-3 with TRBJ2-5, with 7 bases aligning to TRBD1. Germline CDR1 LGHNA, CDR2 YSLEER. This CDR3 has 13 residues. The junction had 4 bases not matched to a gene; V was cut back by 5 bases and J by 4 bases. As DNA, the CDR3 is TGCGCCAGCAGCTCACAGGGGCGAGAGACCCAGTACTTC. It encodes CASSSQGRETQYF.

J is TRBJ1-1 and V is TRBV18, with 7 bases that match TRBD1. Germline V lookup: CDR1 KGHSH, CDR2 LQKENI. The CDR3 has 13 residues. V was pared by 3 bases and J by 5 bases, with 3 bases of the junction left unmatched. CDR3 sequence: CASSPDRVTEAFF. In nucleotides, the CDR3 is TGTGCCAGCTCACCTGACAGGGTTACTGAAGCTTTCTTT. Complete variable domain (other parts from reference TRBV18 and TRBJ1-1): NAGVMQNPRHLVRRRGQEARLRCSPMKGHSHVYWYRQLPEEGLKFMVYLQKENIIDESGMPKERFSAEFPKEGPSILRIQQVVRGDSAAYFCASSPDRVTEAFFGQGTRLTVV.

This clone has a single count. This chain joins TRBV12-5 and TRBJ1-2, with D unclear. V gave up 5 bases and J gave up 4 bases, with 14 bases separating them. Germline assignment: CDR1 LGHNT and CDR2 FRNRAP. The CDR3 is 14 residues long. The DNA for the CDR3 is TGTGCTAGTGGTCCCTCGGTTACCTTCTATGGCTACACCTTC. This gives the protein CASGPSVTFYGYTF.

The chain has TRBV27 and TRBJ2-1, with D hard to call. This CDR3 is built from 13 residues. Germline CDR1 is MNHEY and CDR2 is SMNVEV (reference sequence). Trimming removed 6 bases from V and 4 bases from J, with 10 bases in between. The CDR3 here is CASSASLYNEQFF. As DNA, the CDR3 is TGTGCCAGCAGCGCCAGTCTTTACAATGAGCAGTTCTTC.

V gene TRBV19 combines with J gene TRBJ1-6, with D tentatively TRBD1 (5 bases). Trimming cost V 7 bases and J 0 bases, with 16 bases left between them. In germline, CDR1 is LNHDA, CDR2 SQIVND (reference sequence). The CDR3 has 17 amino acids. Here the CDR3 reads CASTEGQASSYNSPLHF. CDR3 nucleotide sequence: TGTGCCAGTACCGAGGGGCAGGCGAGCTCCTATAATTCACCCCTCCACTTT.

The chain carries TRBV9 and TRBJ2-3, with 10 nucleotides matching TRBD2. With 7 bases clipped from V and 4 bases from J, the junction kept 9 bases outside the gene matches. The CDR3 sequence is 15 residues long. From germline, CDR1 is SGDLS and CDR2 YYNGEE. The CDR3 region is CASGTQAGGADTQYF. The CDR3 DNA is TGTGCCAGCGGCACCCAAGCGGGAGGGGCAGATACGCAGTATTTT.

V is TRBV6-1 and J is TRBJ1-1, with 11 bases identical to TRBD1. Germline loops: CDR1 MNHNS, CDR2 SASEGT. This CDR3 region has 13 residues. Unmatched junction bases numbered 6, after V lost 8 bases and J lost 7 bases. The CDR3 sequence: CASGDRGGIEAFF. The DNA of the CDR3 is TGTGCCAGCGGGGACAGGGGGGGCATTGAAGCTTTCTTT.

This clone was counted a few times. The V gene is TRBV6-4, the J gene TRBJ2-1, with 11 bases aligning to TRBD2. J was trimmed by 4 bases and V by 5 bases; bases with no gene match: 4. Germline V CDR1 and CDR2: MRHNA, SNTAGT. The CDR3 loop spans 15 amino acids. CDR3 DNA sequence: TGTGCCAGCAGTCATTTAGCGGGGGGGTACAATGAGCAGTTCTTC. This gives the protein CASSHLAGGYNEQFF.

The chain joins TRBV5-1 to TRBJ2-3; possibly TRBD1 for D (5 bases). CDR1 is SGHRS and CDR2 is YFSETQ in the germline V gene. The CDR3 length is 16 residues. V dropped 0 bases and J dropped 1 base, with 12 bases sitting between them. CDR3 sequence (DNA): TGCGCCAGCAGCTTGGAGGTGGACAAACGCACAGATACGCAGTATTTT. It is translated as CASSLEVDKRTDTQYF.